This is a list of T cell receptor beta chains from one sample in a study of blood T cell repertoires in COVID-19. Clones were sequenced by immunoSEQ multiplex PCR, and TCRdb holds only the in-frame ones, with some missing. Among about 27,000 clones, about 91% were seen once, and the ten largest hold around 16%. Sequenced input: peripheral blood. Receptor source: a human donor with active COVID-19. The donor label of this sample is uncertain. Both conserved end residues are part of each CDR3. The order of the fields is CDR3 length, V gene, J gene, CDR3 protein.

cdr3_length: 19; v_call: TRBV18; j_call: TRBJ2-3; cdr3_aa: CASSPLPPSVSGVTDTQYF
cdr3_length: 13; v_call: TRBV27; j_call: TRBJ1-1; cdr3_aa: CASSLSWGQEAFF
cdr3_length: 12; v_call: TRBV28; j_call: TRBJ1-5; cdr3_aa: CASISGSQPQHF
cdr3_length: 16; v_call: TRBV28; j_call: TRBJ2-1; cdr3_aa: CAITGLAGGSYNEQFF
cdr3_length: 10; v_call: TRBV28; j_call: TRBJ2-3; cdr3_aa: CASGYSGQYF
cdr3_length: 15; v_call: TRBV19; j_call: TRBJ2-7; cdr3_aa: CASSPIQSGSDEQYF
cdr3_length: 15; v_call: TRBV7-2; j_call: TRBJ2-5; cdr3_aa: CASSSTSGRRETQYF
cdr3_length: 15; v_call: TRBV30; j_call: TRBJ2-7; cdr3_aa: CAWSVGTSVSYEQYF
cdr3_length: 16; v_call: TRBV30; j_call: TRBJ2-5; cdr3_aa: CAWSLGLAGEGETQYF
cdr3_length: 12; v_call: TRBV30; j_call: TRBJ1-2; cdr3_aa: CALKDSSYGYTF
cdr3_length: 18; v_call: TRBV5-1; j_call: TRBJ2-1; cdr3_aa: CASSLAGTLFSSYNEQFF
cdr3_length: 16; v_call: TRBV3-1/TRBV3-2; j_call: TRBJ2-5; cdr3_aa: CASSQEKDRAGETQYF
cdr3_length: 16; v_call: TRBV27; j_call: TRBJ2-7; cdr3_aa: CASRSITGVDLYEQYF
cdr3_length: 17; v_call: TRBV9; j_call: TRBJ2-2; cdr3_aa: CASSGDRGGPNTGELFF
cdr3_length: 15; v_call: TRBV6-2/TRBV6-3; j_call: TRBJ1-5; cdr3_aa: CASSLIGTGNQPQHF
cdr3_length: 14; v_call: TRBV6-5; j_call: TRBJ1-5; cdr3_aa: CASSFGVGNQPQHF
cdr3_length: 17; v_call: TRBV7-8; j_call: TRBJ1-2; cdr3_aa: CASSLVAGTGVNYGYTF
cdr3_length: 16; v_call: TRBV18; j_call: TRBJ2-1; cdr3_aa: CASSDLAGGFYNEQFF
cdr3_length: 15; v_call: TRBV3-1/TRBV3-2; j_call: TRBJ2-3; cdr3_aa: CASSRSGGPYHTQYF
cdr3_length: 17; v_call: TRBV6-8; j_call: TRBJ2-3; cdr3_aa: CASKSTGLQRWTDTQYF
cdr3_length: 12; v_call: TRBV12-3/TRBV12-4; j_call: TRBJ2-5; cdr3_aa: CASSLGAGTQYF
cdr3_length: 17; v_call: TRBV10-3; j_call: TRBJ2-1; cdr3_aa: CAISESLAGAKGDEQFF
cdr3_length: 18; v_call: TRBV5-1; j_call: TRBJ2-3; cdr3_aa: CASSRGLAALGGTDTQYF
cdr3_length: 15; v_call: TRBV29-1; j_call: TRBJ2-6; cdr3_aa: CSVAHRIPGANVLTF
cdr3_length: 15; v_call: TRBV7-3; j_call: TRBJ2-1; cdr3_aa: CASSPKPGGPNEQFF
cdr3_length: 17; v_call: TRBV3-1/TRBV3-2; j_call: TRBJ2-3; cdr3_aa: CASSQDRGISSTDTQYF
cdr3_length: 14; v_call: TRBV29-1; j_call: TRBJ2-2; cdr3_aa: CSVLGDTGTGELFF
cdr3_length: 14; v_call: TRBV9; j_call: TRBJ2-7; cdr3_aa: CASSVQAGEGEQYF
cdr3_length: 15; v_call: TRBV3-1/TRBV3-2; j_call: TRBJ1-3; cdr3_aa: CASSQGTGTGNTIYF
cdr3_length: 19; v_call: TRBV9; j_call: TRBJ1-3; cdr3_aa: CASSVFDKSPGDSGNTIYF
cdr3_length: 12; v_call: TRBV27; j_call: TRBJ2-7; cdr3_aa: CASSAAGHEQYF
cdr3_length: 12; v_call: TRBV2; j_call: TRBJ2-7; cdr3_aa: CASSELAYEQYF
cdr3_length: 18; v_call: TRBV24-1; j_call: TRBJ2-1; cdr3_aa: CATSDSRGLAGYYNEQFF
cdr3_length: 13; v_call: TRBV21-1; j_call: TRBJ1-3; cdr3_aa: CATPDRGKNTIYF
cdr3_length: 14; v_call: TRBV7-6; j_call: TRBJ2-7; cdr3_aa: CASSPGAAYGEQYF
cdr3_length: 18; v_call: TRBV27; j_call: TRBJ1-6; cdr3_aa: CASSQYRGTGSYNSPLHF
cdr3_length: 15; v_call: TRBV5-1; j_call: TRBJ1-6; cdr3_aa: CASSLKTGVNSPLHF
cdr3_length: 13; v_call: TRBV5-8; j_call: TRBJ2-4; cdr3_aa: CASRGQGGDIQYF
cdr3_length: 14; v_call: TRBV27; j_call: TRBJ1-2; cdr3_aa: CASSGRGGIDGYTF
cdr3_length: 15; v_call: TRBV30; j_call: TRBJ2-3; cdr3_aa: CAWTFREGRTDTQYF
cdr3_length: 13; v_call: TRBV7-7; j_call: TRBJ2-7; cdr3_aa: CATSPVGGNEQYF
cdr3_length: 15; v_call: TRBV5-1; j_call: TRBJ2-5; cdr3_aa: CASSSRDRDQETQYF
cdr3_length: 14; v_call: TRBV7-2; j_call: TRBJ1-1; cdr3_aa: CASSPQGRRTEAFF
cdr3_length: 15; v_call: TRBV29-1; j_call: TRBJ2-1; cdr3_aa: CSVISREGRGNEQFF
cdr3_length: 15; v_call: TRBV5-4; j_call: TRBJ2-3; cdr3_aa: CASSLVHRGADTQYF
cdr3_length: 14; v_call: TRBV27; j_call: TRBJ2-7; cdr3_aa: CASSLVGRGSEQYF
cdr3_length: 15; v_call: TRBV5-6; j_call: TRBJ2-1; cdr3_aa: CASSLGLAGLGEQFF
cdr3_length: 18; v_call: TRBV6-2/TRBV6-3; j_call: TRBJ2-3; cdr3_aa: CASSWVLAGGPRTDTQYF
cdr3_length: 15; v_call: TRBV6-4; j_call: TRBJ2-1; cdr3_aa: CASSDSASSYNEQFF